This is a list of T cell receptor beta chains from one sample in a study of blood T cell repertoires in COVID-19. Method: immunoSEQ multiplex PCR; TCRdb's copy keeps in-frame clones and lacks some. Of 15,000 or so clones listed, about 69% are singletons. Sequenced input: peripheral blood. Receptors originate from a man aged 60 to 69 with acute or convalescent COVID-19. Each CDR3 is given with its conserved first and last residue. Each record gives: V gene, clone size, J gene, D gene, CDR3 protein, CDR3 DNA. The D gene is left open where the match is weak. Clone size appears in some rows only: once, few, many, or a class for an expanded clone.

>TRBV11-2|NA|TRBJ1-1|NA
CASRQPQGSTEAFF
TGTGCCAGCAGGCAACCCCAGGGAAGTACTGAAGCTTTCTTT
>TRBV5-1|NA|TRBJ1-6|TRBD1
CASSPRTGGHSPLHF
TGCGCCAGCAGCCCCAGGACAGGGGGGCATTCACCCCTCCACTTT
>TRBV18|few|TRBJ1-1|TRBD1
CASSPPTGLVTEAFF
TGTGCCAGCTCACCTCCGACAGGGCTTGTCACTGAAGCTTTCTTT
>TRBV5-4|NA|TRBJ2-3|TRBD2
CASSLAGGTDTQYF
TGTGCCAGCAGCTTAGCGGGGGGCACAGATACGCAGTATTTT
>TRBV7-8|once|TRBJ2-7|NA
CASSLAGRDYEQYF
TGTGCCAGCAGCTTAGCTGGGCGGGACTACGAGCAGTACTTC
>TRBV6-2/TRBV6-3|NA|TRBJ1-1|NA
CASSYSLEDTEAFF
TGTGCCAGCAGTTACTCATTAGAGGACACTGAAGCTTTCTTT
>TRBV6-2/TRBV6-3|few|TRBJ2-7|TRBD1
CASSGQGREQYF
TGTGCCAGCAGTGGACAGGGTCGCGAGCAGTACTTC
>TRBV10-3|NA|TRBJ1-2|TRBD1
CAISWGSGDRGHYGYTF
TGTGCCATCAGTTGGGGCTCCGGGGACAGAGGGCACTATGGCTACACCTTC
>TRBV7-2|NA|TRBJ1-5|NA
CASSLAAINNQPQHF
TGTGCCAGCAGCTTAGCGGCCATAAACAATCAGCCCCAGCATTTT
>TRBV5-6|NA|TRBJ2-2|NA
CASSLVPGMNTGELFF
TGTGCCAGCAGCTTGGTTCCAGGGATGAACACCGGGGAGCTGTTTTTT
>TRBV27|NA|TRBJ1-1|NA
CASSLLAGNTEAFF
TGTGCCAGCAGTTTGCTAGCGGGGAACACTGAAGCTTTCTTT
>TRBV5-1|NA|TRBJ1-1|NA
CASSGIPGEIMNTEAFF
TGCGCCAGCAGCGGAATACCGGGAGAAATTATGAACACTGAAGCTTTCTTT
>TRBV25-1|NA|TRBJ1-5|TRBD1
CAKGTGRAQPQHF
TGTGCCAAGGGGACAGGGCGAGCTCAGCCCCAGCATTTT
>TRBV18|NA|TRBJ1-4|TRBD1
CASSPMTGGRSNEKLFF
TGTGCCAGCTCACCGATGACAGGGGGACGTTCTAATGAAAAACTGTTTTTT
>TRBV5-4|NA|TRBJ2-7|NA
CASSPKEGLTHEQYF
TGTGCCAGCAGCCCAAAAGAGGGACTTACCCACGAGCAGTACTTC
>TRBV5-1|NA|TRBJ1-3|TRBD1
CASRSGQGGNTIYF
TGCGCCAGCAGGTCTGGACAGGGAGGAAACACCATATATTTT
>TRBV30|NA|TRBJ1-6|NA
CAWSVQGSYNSPLHF
TGTGCCTGGAGTGTTCAGGGATCCTATAATTCACCCCTCCACTTT
>TRBV11-2|NA|TRBJ2-2|NA
CASSLRERATGELFF
TGTGCCAGCAGCTTAAGAGAGAGAGCCACCGGGGAGCTGTTTTTT
>TRBV27|NA|TRBJ2-3|NA
CASNHFPLGGGGDTQYF
TGTGCCAGCAACCATTTCCCCCTGGGGGGGGGCGGAGATACGCAGTATTTT
>TRBV11-2|NA|TRBJ1-5|NA
CASSLEQGPNQPQHF
TGTGCCAGCAGCCTAGAACAGGGTCCTAATCAGCCCCAGCATTTT
>TRBV6-5|NA|TRBJ1-4|TRBD1
CASSWTGVNEKLFF
TGTGCCAGCAGTTGGACAGGCGTTAATGAAAAACTGTTTTTT
>TRBV5-1|NA|TRBJ1-1|NA
CASSLARGGFSNTEAFF
TGCGCCAGCAGCTTGGCCAGAGGGGGATTCTCGAACACTGAAGCTTTCTTT
>TRBV2|NA|TRBJ1-5|NA
CASSAHAGENRRGNQPQHF
TGTGCCAGCAGTGCTCACGCCGGGGAGAACAGACGGGGCAATCAGCCCCAGCATTTT
>TRBV24-1|NA|TRBJ2-1|NA
CATSGKSGTGNNEQFF
TGTGCCACCAGTGGCAAATCCGGGACTGGAAACAATGAGCAGTTCTTC
>TRBV18|NA|TRBJ1-3|NA
CASSPMPTDGNTIYF
TGTGCCAGCTCACCGATGCCGACAGATGGAAACACCATATATTTT
>TRBV20-1|few|TRBJ2-1|NA
CSAPSDNEQFF
TGCAGTGCCCCCTCGGACAATGAGCAGTTCTTC